This TCR beta chain comes out of a study of blood T cell repertoires in COVID-19. As for the study in general: There were acute and convalescent COVID-19 samples, and they came from the United States, Italy and Spain.

V dropped 4 bases and J dropped 10; count of bases not matched to a gene: 6. Germline CDR1 reads GTSNPN; CDR2 reads SVGIG (reference sequence). The CDR3 has 14 residues. In the study's own analysis: Reference gene primer amplification in the assay estimated nucleated cell counts. Measured with immunoSEQ multiplex PCR; TCRdb has only the in-frame clones, and not every one. V, J and clone size are taken as reported in that table, and D and trimming were inferred from the DNA itself. The sample carries around 270,000 clones, 84% recorded once. This clonotype originated in a woman in her thirties or forties who had recovered from COVID-19. Material: peripheral blood. The chain couples TRBV30 to TRBJ2-1; 14 bases are shared with TRBD2. In DNA, the CDR3 is TGTGCCTGGAAGCAGGGACTAGCGGGGGACGAGCAGTTCTTC. It specifies CAWKQGLAGDEQFF.